A selection of T cell receptor beta chains follows, all from one sample in a study of T cell repertoires in ileal Crohn's disease. Clones were read by immunoSEQ multiplex PCR, and TCRdb kept only the in-frame ones, dropping some. The sample holds about 12,000 clones, around 80% seen once. The sequenced sample consisted of ileal tissue. These receptor sequences come from an adult with Crohn's disease. Both conserved end residues are part of each CDR3. D genes are given only for firm matches. Only some rows state a clone size, as once, few, many or a class for expanded clones.

V: TRBV18; D: TRBD2; J: TRBJ2-1; size: .; DNA: TGTGCCAGCTCACCGGGACTAGCGGGAAGCAATGAGCAGTTCTTC; CDR3: CASSPGLAGSNEQFF
V: TRBV7-2; D: TRBD2; J: TRBJ2-5; size: few; DNA: TGTGCCAGCAGCTTACAGGGACTAGCGGTTTGGGAGACCCAGTACTTC; CDR3: CASSLQGLAVWETQYF
V: TRBV7-8; D: .; J: TRBJ1-3; size: once; DNA: TGTGCCAGCAGCTTAGCGTTGGGCCCTGGAAACACCATATATTTT; CDR3: CASSLALGPGNTIYF
V: TRBV9; D: TRBD2; J: TRBJ2-3; size: few; DNA: TGTGCCAGCAGCGTAGAGGGCGGGAGGAGGCCGCAGTATTTT; CDR3: CASSVEGGRRPQYF
V: TRBV16; D: .; J: TRBJ2-4; size: .; DNA: TGTGCCAGCTCTACCTTGGAGGGCAAAAACATTCAGTACTTC; CDR3: CASSTLEGKNIQYF
V: TRBV10-3; D: TRBD2; J: TRBJ2-1; size: .; DNA: TGTGCCATCAGTGAGCCTGGGACTAGCGGGAGTCTTGAGCAGTTCTTC; CDR3: CAISEPGTSGSLEQFF
V: TRBV6-5; D: .; J: TRBJ2-7; size: .; DNA: TGTGCCAGCAGTCTCCCCCGGGGCGAGCAGTACTTC; CDR3: CASSLPRGEQYF
V: TRBV11-1; D: .; J: TRBJ2-1; size: once; DNA: TGTGCCAGCAGCTCCCGGGACATCTGGGGTTACAATGAGCAGTTCTTC; CDR3: CASSSRDIWGYNEQFF
V: TRBV4-2; D: .; J: TRBJ1-2; size: .; DNA: TGTGCCAGCAGCCAAGACTGGGCCCTCTATGGCTACACCTTC; CDR3: CASSQDWALYGYTF
V: TRBV18; D: TRBD2; J: TRBJ2-1; size: .; DNA: TGTGCCAGCTCCCCAACTAGCGGGAGTGAATATGAGCAGTTCTTC; CDR3: CASSPTSGSEYEQFF
V: TRBV5-5; D: TRBD1; J: TRBJ1-1; size: .; DNA: TGTGCCAGCAGCTTGGCCTGGACAGGGATGAACACTGAAGCTTTCTTT; CDR3: CASSLAWTGMNTEAFF
V: TRBV6-5; D: .; J: TRBJ1-1; size: .; DNA: TGTGCCAGCAGTTACGACCTGAGGACTGAAGCTTTCTTT; CDR3: CASSYDLRTEAFF